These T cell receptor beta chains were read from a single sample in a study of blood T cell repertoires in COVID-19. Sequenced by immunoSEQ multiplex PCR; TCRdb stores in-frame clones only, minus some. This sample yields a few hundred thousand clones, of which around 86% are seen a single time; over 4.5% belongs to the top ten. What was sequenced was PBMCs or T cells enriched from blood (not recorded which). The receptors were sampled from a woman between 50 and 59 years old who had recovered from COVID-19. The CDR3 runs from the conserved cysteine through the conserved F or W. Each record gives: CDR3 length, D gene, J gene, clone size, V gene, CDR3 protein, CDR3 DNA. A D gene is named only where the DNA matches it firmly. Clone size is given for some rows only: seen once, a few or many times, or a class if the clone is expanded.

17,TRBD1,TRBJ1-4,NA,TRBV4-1,CASSQAPRQGANEKLFF,TGCGCCAGCAGCCAAGCCCCCAGACAGGGGGCTAATGAAAAACTGTTTTTT
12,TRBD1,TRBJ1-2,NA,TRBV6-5,CASGWTGYGYTF,TGTGCCAGCGGATGGACAGGATATGGCTACACCTTC
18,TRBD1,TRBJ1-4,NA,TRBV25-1,CASSEPGQGGETNEKLFF,TGTGCCAGCAGTGAACCGGGACAGGGGGGGGAAACTAATGAAAAACTGTTTTTT
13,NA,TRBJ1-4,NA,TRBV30,CAWSVLRGEKLFF,TGTGCCTGGAGTGTACTCAGGGGTGAAAAACTGTTTTTT
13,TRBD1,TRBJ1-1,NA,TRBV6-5,CASSPQGVTEAFF,TGTGCCAGCAGTCCCCAGGGGGTCACTGAAGCTTTCTTT
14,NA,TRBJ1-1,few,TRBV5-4,CASSLEAVGTEAFF,TGTGCCAGCAGCTTGGAGGCGGTCGGAACTGAAGCTTTCTTT
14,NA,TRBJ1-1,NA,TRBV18,CASSPLGPNTEAFF,TGTGCCAGCTCACCTCTGGGGCCGAACACTGAAGCTTTCTTT
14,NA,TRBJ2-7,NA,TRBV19,CASRRTAAAYEQYF,TGTGCCAGTAGACGGACAGCCGCGGCCTACGAGCAGTACTTC
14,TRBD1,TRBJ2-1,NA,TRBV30,CAWGGTGNPNEQFF,TGTGCCTGGGGGGGGACAGGGAACCCCAATGAGCAGTTCTTC
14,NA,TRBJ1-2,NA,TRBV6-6,CASSPRDTNYGYTF,TGTGCCAGCAGCCCGCGGGATACCAACTATGGCTACACCTTC
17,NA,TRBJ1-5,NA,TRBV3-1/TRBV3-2,CASSPGPGGVGDQPQHF,TGTGCCAGCAGCCCCGGTCCGGGGGGGGTGGGCGATCAGCCCCAGCATTTT
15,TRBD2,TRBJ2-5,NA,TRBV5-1,CASSLVAGRGETQYF,TGCGCCAGCAGCCTGGTGGCGGGGAGGGGAGAGACCCAGTACTTC
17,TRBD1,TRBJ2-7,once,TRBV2,CASSPDGRGRLGYEQYF,TGTGCCAGCAGTCCAGATGGCAGGGGGCGGCTGGGATACGAGCAGTACTTC
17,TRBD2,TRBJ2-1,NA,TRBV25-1,CASSESPGTIYYNEQFF,TGTGCCAGCAGTGAGTCCCCCGGGACTATCTACTACAATGAGCAGTTCTTC
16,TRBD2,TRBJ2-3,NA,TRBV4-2,CASSQARLAGGDTQYF,TGTGCCAGCAGCCAAGCTCGACTAGCGGGGGGGGATACGCAGTATTTT
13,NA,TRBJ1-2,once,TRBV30,CAWSVPARGKNTF,TGTGCCTGGAGTGTTCCGGCCCGGGGGAAAAACACCTTC
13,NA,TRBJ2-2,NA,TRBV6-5,CASSWGHTGELFF,TGTGCCAGCAGTTGGGGCCACACCGGGGAGCTGTTTTTT
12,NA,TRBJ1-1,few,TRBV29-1,CSVARGYTEAFF,TGCAGCGTAGCAAGGGGTTACACTGAAGCTTTCTTT
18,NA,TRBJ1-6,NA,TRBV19,CASSISTSHTGLDSPLHF,TGTGCCAGTAGCATATCAACCTCGCACACAGGGCTAGATTCACCCCTCCACTTT
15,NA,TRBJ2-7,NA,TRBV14,CASSQEAISSYEQYF,TGTGCCAGCAGCCAAGAAGCGATATCCTCCTACGAGCAGTACTTC
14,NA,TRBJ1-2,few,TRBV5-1,CASSLAPRALDYTF,TGCGCCAGCAGCTTGGCTCCCAGGGCCCTTGACTACACCTTC
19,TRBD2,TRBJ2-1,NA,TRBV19,CASSRVRTSGRSISNEQFF,TGTGCCAGTAGTAGAGTTCGGACTAGCGGGAGGTCCATTTCCAATGAGCAGTTCTTC
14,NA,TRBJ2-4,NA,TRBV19,CASSITFDSNIQYF,TGTGCCAGTAGTATCACCTTCGACAGCAACATTCAGTACTTC
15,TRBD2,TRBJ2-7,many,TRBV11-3,CASSASGVYSYEQYF,TGTGCCAGCAGCGCAAGCGGGGTGTACTCCTACGAGCAGTACTTC
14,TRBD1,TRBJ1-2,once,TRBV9,CASSGTGGFHGYTF,TGTGCCAGCAGTGGGACAGGGGGATTTCATGGCTACACCTTC
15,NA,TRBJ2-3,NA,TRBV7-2,CASSLLAGSINTQYF,TGTGCCAGCAGCTTATTGGCGGGATCGATAAATACGCAGTATTTT
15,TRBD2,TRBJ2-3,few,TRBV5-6,CASSPAGTSMDTQYF,TGTGCCAGCAGCCCCGCCGGGACTAGTATGGATACGCAGTATTTT
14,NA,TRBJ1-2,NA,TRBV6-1,CASSETGFFYGYTF,TGTGCCAGCAGTGAAACAGGGTTTTTTTATGGCTACACCTTC
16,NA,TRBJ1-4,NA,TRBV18,CASSRMSQGTNEKLFF,TGTGCCAGCTCACGCATGTCCCAGGGGACTAATGAAAAACTGTTTTTT
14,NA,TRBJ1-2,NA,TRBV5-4,CASSLAGESYGYTF,TGTGCCAGCAGCTTGGCCGGGGAGAGCTATGGCTACACCTTC
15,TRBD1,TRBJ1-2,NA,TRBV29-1,CSADTGGASNYGYTF,TGCAGCGCCGACACAGGGGGCGCGAGTAACTATGGCTACACCTTC
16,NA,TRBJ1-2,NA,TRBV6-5,CASSYSARRANYGYTF,TGTGCCAGCAGTTACTCGGCAAGGAGAGCTAACTATGGCTACACCTTC
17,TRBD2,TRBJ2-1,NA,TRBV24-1,CATSDPHTSGGHNEQFF,TGTGCCACCAGTGACCCCCACACTAGCGGGGGCCACAATGAGCAGTTCTTC
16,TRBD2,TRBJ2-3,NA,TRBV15,CATSRGSGGRSDTQYF,TGTGCCACCAGCAGAGGAAGCGGGGGAAGATCAGATACGCAGTATTTT
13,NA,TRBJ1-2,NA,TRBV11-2,CASSPELYYGYTF,TGTGCCAGCAGCCCCGAACTCTACTATGGCTACACCTTC
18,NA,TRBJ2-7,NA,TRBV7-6,CASSLFTRESWTLYEQYF,TGTGCCAGCAGCTTATTTACGAGGGAATCTTGGACTCTATACGAGCAGTACTTC
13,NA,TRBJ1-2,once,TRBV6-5,CASSYRQNYGYTF,TGTGCCAGCAGTTACCGACAGAACTATGGCTACACCTTC
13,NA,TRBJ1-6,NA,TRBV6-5,CASSPDSNSPLHF,TGTGCCAGCAGTCCCGACAGTAACTCACCCCTCCACTTT
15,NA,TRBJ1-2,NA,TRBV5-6,CASSLSPGGDYGYTF,TGTGCCAGCAGCTTATCTCCCGGGGGGGACTATGGCTACACCTTC
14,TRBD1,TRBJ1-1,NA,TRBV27,CASSPRTGRTEAFF,TGTGCCAGCAGTCCCCGGACAGGGCGCACTGAAGCTTTCTTT
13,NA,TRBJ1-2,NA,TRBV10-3,CAISEALGYGYTF,TGTGCCATCAGTGAGGCCCTAGGCTATGGCTACACCTTC
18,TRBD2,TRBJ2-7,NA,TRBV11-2,CASSLDGTSGIYTYEQYF,TGTGCCAGCAGCTTAGATGGGACTAGCGGTATATACACCTACGAGCAGTACTTC
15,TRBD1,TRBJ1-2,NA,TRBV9,CASSVGRTGGNGYTF,TGTGCCAGCAGCGTAGGTAGGACAGGGGGGAATGGCTACACCTTC
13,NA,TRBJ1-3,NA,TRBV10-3,CAISEESGNTIYF,TGTGCCATCAGTGAGGAGTCCGGAAACACCATATATTTT
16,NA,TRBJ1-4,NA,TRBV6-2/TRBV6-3,CASSHGRGSGDEKLFF,TGTGCCAGCAGTCACGGTCGGGGGTCGGGAGATGAAAAACTGTTTTTT
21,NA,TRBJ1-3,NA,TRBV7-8,CASSLGGWRDQGFSRGNTIYF,TGTGCCAGCAGCTTAGGGGGGTGGCGGGACCAAGGATTTTCGCGTGGAAACACCATATATTTT
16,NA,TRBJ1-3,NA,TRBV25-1,CASSDRRGGTGNTIYF,TGTGCCAGCAGTGACCGACGGGGAGGTACTGGAAACACCATATATTTT
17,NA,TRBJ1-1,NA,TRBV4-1,CASSFYPPGEMRTEAFF,TGCGCCAGCAGCTTCTACCCTCCAGGGGAGATGCGCACTGAAGCTTTCTTT
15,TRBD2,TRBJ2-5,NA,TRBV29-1,CSHPGLAGGGETQYF,TGCAGCCACCCGGGACTAGCGGGAGGGGGGGAGACCCAGTACTTC
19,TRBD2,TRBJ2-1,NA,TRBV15,CATSTIKGTSGRSYNEQFF,TGTGCCACCAGCACAATAAAGGGGACTAGCGGACGGTCCTACAATGAGCAGTTCTTC
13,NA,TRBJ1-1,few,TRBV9,CASSVISDAEAFF,TGTGCCAGCAGCGTAATATCAGATGCTGAAGCTTTCTTT
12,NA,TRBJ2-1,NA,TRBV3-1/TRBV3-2,CASSHLVGEQFF,TGTGCCAGCAGCCACCTCGTCGGTGAGCAGTTCTTC
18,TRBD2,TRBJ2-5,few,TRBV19,CASSISSGRVESQETQYF,TGTGCCAGTAGTATATCTAGCGGGAGGGTGGAGTCTCAAGAGACCCAGTACTTC
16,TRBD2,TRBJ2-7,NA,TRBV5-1,CASSPNPSGGSYEQYF,TGCGCCAGCAGCCCGAACCCTAGCGGGGGGTCCTACGAGCAGTACTTC
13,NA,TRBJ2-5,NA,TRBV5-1,CASSLVEGGTQYF,TGCGCCAGCAGCTTGGTAGAGGGTGGGACCCAGTACTTC